These 30 T cell receptor beta chains came from one sample sequenced in a study of Graves' ophthalmopathy and Graves' hyperthyroidism. RNA transcripts served as template for amplifying TCR beta CDR3 sequences. HTBI-primed RT-PCR formed the first round, and a multiplex PCR formed the second. A single record per CDR3 protein comes from TCRdb applying MiXCR to the multiplex PCR reads. This sample yields 580,000 or so distinct CDR3 sequences, of which under 45% are seen a single time; about 4% belongs to the top ten. Source material: peripheral blood or thyroid tissue (not recorded which). The receptor set was obtained from an adult man with Graves' hyperthyroidism.

V and J are TRBV2 and TRBJ1-5, with 8 positions matching TRBD1. The germline gives CDR1 SNHLY, CDR2 FYNNEI. With V trimmed by 5 bases and J by 7 bases, 10 bases remained unmatched. The CDR3 loop spans 15 amino acids. CDR3 loop: CASSFGQGAKQPQHF. DNA of the CDR3: TGTGCCAGCAGTTTCGGCCAGGGGGCGAAACAGCCCCAGCATTTT.

About this clonotype: The junction and the germline gene differ at one end; a read error may be behind it. This chain connects TRBV19 to TRBJ1-6; no definite D call. The CDR3 contains 15 residues. Germline V gene lookup returns CDR1 LNHDA and CDR2 SQIVND (reference sequence). CDR3 protein: CASGIEARSNSPLHF. In nucleotides, the CDR3 is TGTGCCAGTGGTATTGAGGCTCGGAGCAATTCACCCCTCCACTTT.

This clonotype was observed at least ten times. The chain employs TRBV9 and TRBJ1-4, with D maybe TRBD1 (5 bases). Looked up from germline, CDR1 is SGDLS and CDR2 is YYNGEE. V was shortened by 5 bases and J by 0 bases, with 11 bases between the two germline ends. The CDR3 length is 15 residues. The CDR3 reads CASSPSGTTNEKLFF. The CDR3 DNA reads TGTGCCAGCAGTCCGTCAGGGACAACTAATGAAAAACTGTTTTTT.

The gene calls are TRBV7-4 and TRBJ2-7; D is unresolved. The V and J ends lost 6 bases and 6 bases respectively, with 15 bases between them. Looked up from germline, CDR1 is SGHVT and CDR2 is SQSDAQ. The CDR3 has 13 amino acids. The CDR3 loop reads CASRRTGPGEQYF. CDR3 DNA: TGTGCCAGCAGGCGCACCGGGCCCGGCGAGCAGTACTTC.

For the CDR3, the DNA is TGTGCCAGCAGTTTTGGGTACTTCAATCAGCCCCAGCATTTT. It specifies CASSFGYFNQPQHF. The gene calls are TRBV28 and TRBJ1-5; unclear D gene. The CDR3 covers 14 residues. CDR1 and CDR2 (germline): MDHEN, SYDVKM. Trimming removed 3 bases at V and 3 bases at J, with 9 bases between.

J is TRBJ1-1 and V is TRBV19, with D possibly being TRBD1 (6 bases). CDR3 size: 14 residues. From germline, CDR1 is LNHDA and CDR2 SQIVND (reference sequence). V was shortened by 8 bases and J by 3 bases, with 16 bases between the two germline ends. The CDR3, as DNA: TGTGCCAGTGGGCCCGGGGGCCGGGACACTGAAGCTTTCTTT. Amino acid sequence: CASGPGGRDTEAFF.

As regards this clonotype: Being one base from a much bigger clone, this may be a read error. The chain has TRBV11-2 and TRBJ2-2, with a possible D match to TRBD1 (6 bases). CDR3 length: 15 residues. CDR1 is SGHAT and CDR2 is FQNNGV in the germline V gene. V lost 9 bases to trimming and J lost 4 bases, with 18 bases between them. The CDR3, as DNA: TGTGCCAGAACGGAGACAGGAAAGAGCACCGGGGAGCTGTTTTTT. Translation: CARTETGKSTGELFF.

The chain has TRBV30 and TRBJ1-1; D is unclear. Germline V lookup: CDR1 GTSNPN, CDR2 SVGIG (reference sequence). V lost 4 bases, J lost 0 bases, and 21 bases lay in between. The CDR3 is 17 residues long. The CDR3 DNA reads TGTGCCTGGAATTATTTGGGCCAGGTCCTCATGAACACTGAAGCTTTCTTT. As protein: CAWNYLGQVLMNTEAFF.

V usage is TRBV29-1 and J usage is TRBJ1-2; 9 nucleotides align to TRBD1. With V trimmed by 3 bases and J by 8 bases, 7 bases remained unmatched. The CDR3 is 13 residues long. Germline CDR1 reads SQVTM; CDR2 reads ANQGSEA. The CDR3 coding sequence is TGCAGCGTTGACGGGACAGGGCCTGGCGGCTACACCTTC. Its translation is CSVDGTGPGGYTF.

In this sample, this clonotype turned up a few times. This chain links TRBV7-9 with TRBJ1-2; D not certain. Trimming pared 2 bases from V and 7 bases from J, leaving 14 bases between. Germline CDR1 and CDR2: SEHNR and FQNEAQ (reference sequence). The CDR3 loop spans 14 amino acids. Here the CDR3 DNA reads TGTGCCAGCAGCTTAACAGAGCCCTTAAGTGGCTACACCTTC. Translation: CASSLTEPLSGYTF.

This clonotype showed up many times. The chain joins TRBV16 to TRBJ1-2; the D gene is possibly TRBD1 (6 bases). The germline V gene has CDR1 KGHSY and CDR2 FQNENV. Trimming pared 0 bases from V and 4 bases from J, leaving 12 bases between. The CDR3 contains 15 residues. The DNA for the CDR3 is TGTGCCAGCAGCCAATCCAAGCAGGGGATCTATGGCTACACCTTC. This encodes CASSQSKQGIYGYTF. Using reference TRBV16 and TRBJ1-2 for the parts outside the CDR3, the full variable domain is GEEVAQTPKHLVRGEGQKAKLYCAPIKGHSYVFWYQQVLKNEFKFLISFQNENVFDETGMPKERFSAKCLPNSPCSLEIQATKLEDSAVYFCASSQSKQGIYGYTFGSGTRLTVV.

This clonotype was found many times. The chain uses TRBV2 and TRBJ1-2; D call uncertain. V was pared by 10 bases and J by 3 bases, with 15 bases between. The CDR3 length is 13 residues. Germline V lookup: CDR1 SNHLY, CDR2 FYNNEI. DNA of the CDR3: TGTGCCAACATCCTCGGGAAGGACTATGGCTACACCTTC. This gives the protein CANILGKDYGYTF.

This chain links TRBV9 with TRBJ1-6, with D maybe TRBD1 (5 bases). Germline V gene lookup returns CDR1 SGDLS and CDR2 YYNGEE. V gave up 0 bases and J gave up 6 bases, with 10 bases separating them. This CDR3 spans 15 amino acids. DNA of the CDR3: TGTGCCAGCAGCGTAGGGGGCTTGGCTAATTCACCCCTCCACTTT. Its protein product is CASSVGGLANSPLHF.

Comments on this clonotype: It may be a read error: a sequence one base away is much more abundant. The chain recombines TRBV7-2 with TRBJ2-7; no definite D call. V was cut by 1 base and J by 3 bases, with 13 bases left in between. This CDR3 has 15 amino acids. CDR1 is SGHTA and CDR2 is FQGNSA in the germline V gene. CDR3 in amino acids: CASSLETDGYYEQYF. For the CDR3, the DNA is TGTGCCAGCAGCTTAGAAACGGACGGGTACTACGAGCAGTACTTC.

J is TRBJ1-5 and V is TRBV6-5, with 8 bases lining up with TRBD1. This CDR3 contains 14 residues. The V segment lost 7 bases and the J segment 5 bases; nucleotides outside the gene matches: 7. Germline CDR1 is MNHEY and CDR2 is SVGAGI. In DNA, the CDR3 is TGTGCCAGCACTCCAGGGGGCGCGCATCAGCCCCAGCATTTT. Translation gives CASTPGGAHQPQHF.

This clonotype occurred many times. The chain employs TRBV9 and TRBJ2-7, with TRBD1 matching over 7 bases. The CDR3 is 14 amino acids. Germline lookup yields CDR1 SGDLS and CDR2 YYNGEE. The junction had 3 bases not matched to a gene; V was cut back by 3 bases and J by 0 bases. In DNA, the CDR3 is TGTGCCAGCAGCGAGACAGGGAGCTCCTACGAGCAGTACTTC. It specifies CASSETGSSYEQYF.

This clonotype was counted many times. This chain connects TRBV5-1 to TRBJ2-2, with a weak D call TRBD2 (5 bases). Deletions cut 5 bases from V and 6 bases from J, with 17 bases between. In germline, CDR1 is SGHRS, CDR2 YFSETQ. This CDR3 has 15 residues. CDR3 bases: TGCGCCAGCAGTGCGGGCACCATAACTCCCGGGGAGCTGTTTTTT. Encoded protein: CASSAGTITPGELFF.

V gene TRBV2 combines with J gene TRBJ2-2, with D tentatively TRBD2 (5 bases). Germline loops: CDR1 SNHLY, CDR2 FYNNEI. This CDR3 region has 15 residues. Trimming removed 1 base at V and 5 bases at J, with 11 bases between. The DNA of the CDR3 is TGTGCCAGCAGTGAAGAGGGAGTTGGGACCGGGGAGCTGTTTTTT. Translation gives CASSEEGVGTGELFF.

This clonotype has at least ten counts. V gene TRBV13 combines with J gene TRBJ2-7; TRBD1 agrees at 9 bases. This CDR3 has 15 amino acids. The germline CDR1 and CDR2 sequences are PRHDT and FYEKMQ (reference sequence). V trimming: 2 bases; J trimming: 7 bases; junction bases outside the gene matches: 9. The CDR3 region has the DNA TGTGCCAGCAGCTTACCCAGGGACAGGGCAAAAGAGCAGTACTTC. Its protein product is CASSLPRDRAKEQYF.

This clonotype was seen ten or more times. V and J are TRBV7-2 and TRBJ2-2; perhaps TRBD2 as D (7 bases). The V end lost 1 base, the J end lost 3 bases, and 12 bases lay between the germline ends. CDR3 length equals 16 residues. Germline CDR1 and CDR2: SGHTA and FQGNSA. In DNA form, the CDR3 reads TGTGCCAGCAGCTTAGTTGCGGGGGCCTACACCGGGGAGCTGTTTTTT. The encoded protein is CASSLVAGAYTGELFF.

In its sample, this clonotype was seen many times. The V call is TRBV5-8, the J call TRBJ2-7; 7 bases align to TRBD1. Germline V CDR1 and CDR2: SGHTS, YDEGEE. After removal of 3 bases from V and 2 bases from J, the junction contained 5 bases not matched to a gene. This CDR3 region has 14 residues. The CDR3 sequence is CASSSTGSTYEQYF. Written as DNA, the CDR3 is TGTGCCAGCAGCTCGACAGGGTCGACCTACGAGCAGTACTTC.

The table lists this clonotype with a few counts. The rearrangement joins TRBV2 to TRBJ2-1; TRBD1 matches 8 bases. Trimming removed 1 base from V and 7 bases from J; junction bases left unmatched: 3. The CDR3 totals 14 residues. Germline-derived CDR1 and CDR2 are SNHLY and FYNNEI. The DNA for the CDR3 is TGTGCCAGCAGTGAAGGGACAGGGACAAATGAGCAGTTCTTC. This sequence encodes CASSEGTGTNEQFF.

As for this clonotype: It may be a read error: a sequence one base away is much more abundant. The V gene is TRBV19, the J gene TRBJ2-2; a weak D match, TRBD2 (7 bases). This CDR3 comprises 15 residues. Per the germline V gene, CDR1 is LNHDA and CDR2 is SQIVND (reference sequence). This CDR3 is CASSMRGRTTGELSF. In DNA, the CDR3 is TGTGCCAGTAGTATGCGGGGGCGTACCACCGGGGAGCTGTCTTTT.

V usage is TRBV7-2 and J usage is TRBJ2-3; 8 nucleotides line up with TRBD1. CDR1 is SGHTA, CDR2 FQGNSA, per germline. The CDR3 totals 15 residues. V lost 5 bases and J lost 2; bases outside the gene matches: 6. The CDR3: CASSNRQGNTDTQYF. CDR3 bases: TGTGCCAGCAGCAACCGACAGGGGAACACAGATACGCAGTATTTT.

This clonotype occurred many times. This rearrangement joins TRBV20-1 to TRBJ1-2; a possible D gene is TRBD1 (5 bases). Germline CDR1 and CDR2: DFQATT and SNEGSKA (reference sequence). The length of the CDR3 is 13 residues. The V gene lost 6 bases and the J gene lost 8 bases, with 19 bases spanning the gap. The chain's CDR3 is CSAQTTRAGGYTF. CDR3 bases: TGCAGTGCCCAGACGACCAGGGCGGGCGGCTACACCTTC.

This clonotype showed up many times. This rearrangement joins TRBV24-1 to TRBJ2-7; possibly TRBD2 for D (6 bases). The CDR3 loop spans 13 amino acids. V was trimmed by 4 bases and J by 9 bases, leaving 15 bases between them. Germline V gives CDR1 KGHDR, CDR2 SFDVKD. The DNA for the CDR3 is TGTGCCACCAGTGACCCGCGACTAGGTGGGCAGTACTTC. Protein sequence: CATSDPRLGGQYF.

V gene TRBV20-1 combines with J gene TRBJ1-5; 7 positions agree with TRBD1. Trimming cost V 3 bases and J 10 bases; bases outside gene matches: 3. Germline-derived CDR1 and CDR2 are DFQATT and SNEGSKA (reference sequence). The CDR3 runs to 11 residues. CDR3 amino acids: CSASQGEPQHF. Written as DNA, the CDR3 is TGCAGTGCTAGTCAGGGGGAACCCCAGCATTTT.

This clonotype has ten or more counts. The rearrangement links TRBV2 to TRBJ2-7; D remains ambiguous. This CDR3 has 11 residues. Germline V lookup: CDR1 SNHLY, CDR2 FYNNEI. V was cut by 3 bases and J by 4 bases, with 4 bases left in between. CDR3 protein: CASSEVYEQYF. For the CDR3, the DNA is TGTGCCAGCAGTGAGGTGTACGAGCAGTACTTC.

This clonotype was seen many times. The genes are TRBV24-1 and TRBJ1-5, with D perhaps TRBD1 (6 bases). V lost 4 bases and J 4 bases, leaving 13 bases between the germline ends. The CDR3 totals 15 residues. Germline V gene sequence: CDR1 KGHDR, CDR2 SFDVKD. This CDR3 is CATSETGRGNQPQHF. In nucleotides, the CDR3 is TGTGCCACCAGTGAAACAGGGAGAGGGAATCAGCCCCAGCATTTT.

This chain joins TRBV19 and TRBJ2-5; TRBD1 aligns across 11 bases. The J call is in doubt because the DNA end fits TRBJ2-1 better. The CDR3 consists of 15 residues. The germline V gene has CDR1 LNHDA and CDR2 SQIVND (reference sequence). CDR3 bases: TGTGCCAGTAGTATGGACAGGGGGCTCTACAATGAGCAGTTCTTC. Protein sequence: CASSMDRGLYNEQFF.